Described below is a single T cell receptor beta chain sequence and its context. Its antigen is not identified. Germline lookup yields CDR1 SGHRS and CDR2 YFSETQ. This CDR3 spans 14 amino acids. V was clipped by 6 bases and J by 5 bases, with 16 bases between them. These data come from a study of regulatory T cells in long-lasting Graves disease. Time point given: newly diagnosed GD, antithyroid drugs for less than 3 months. With RNA extracted from PBMCs as input, the TCR library was made. Findings and caveats of the study: Few sampled subjects may have lowered accuracy.

The TCR beta library used iRepertoire HTBI primers with Arm-PCR amplification of CDR3. MiXCR, applied by TCRdb to the multiplex PCR reads, yields one record per CDR3 protein. Found here are 620,000 or so distinct CDR3 sequences, around 17% of them singletons; the top ten hold approximately 20%. These records were also assigned to another study, of T cells in Graves' hyperthyroidism and ophthalmopathy.

This clonotype was sampled from a woman aged 25 to 39 with Graves disease. The sequences come from peripheral blood mononuclear cells (PBMCs), collected at new diagnosis, from a patient treated with antithyroid drugs. The chain joins TRBV5-1 to TRBJ2-3, with D maybe TRBD2 (7 bases). CDR3 residues: CASTTGGPGDTQYF. The DNA for the CDR3 is TGCGCCAGCACCACCGGGGGGCCCGGAGATACGCAGTATTTT.